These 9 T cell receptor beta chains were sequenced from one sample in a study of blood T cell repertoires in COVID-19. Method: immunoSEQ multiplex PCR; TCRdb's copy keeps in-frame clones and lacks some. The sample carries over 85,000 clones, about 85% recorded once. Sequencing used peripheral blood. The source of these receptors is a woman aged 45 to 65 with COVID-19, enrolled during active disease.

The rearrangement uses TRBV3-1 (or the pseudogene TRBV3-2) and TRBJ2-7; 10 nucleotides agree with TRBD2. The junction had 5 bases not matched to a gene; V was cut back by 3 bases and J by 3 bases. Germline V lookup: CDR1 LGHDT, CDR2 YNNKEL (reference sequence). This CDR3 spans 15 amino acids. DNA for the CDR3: TGTGCCAGCAGCCAGGGGACTAGCGCCCGCTACGAGCAGTACTTC. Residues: CASSQGTSARYEQYF.

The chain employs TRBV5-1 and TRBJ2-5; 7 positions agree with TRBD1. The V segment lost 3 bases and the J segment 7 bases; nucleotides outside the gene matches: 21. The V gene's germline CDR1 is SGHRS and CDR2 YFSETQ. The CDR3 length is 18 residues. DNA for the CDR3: TGCGCCAGCAGCTCCTCCTTAAACCCGTCACAGGGGCGTCTGACCCAGTACTTC. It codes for CASSSSLNPSQGRLTQYF. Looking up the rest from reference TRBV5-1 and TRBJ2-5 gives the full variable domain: KAGVTQTPRYLIKTRGQQVTLSCSPISGHRSVSWYQQTPGQGLQFLFEYFSETQRNKGNFPGRFSGRQFSNSRSEMNVSTLELGDSALYLCASSSSLNPSQGRLTQYFGPGTRLLVL.

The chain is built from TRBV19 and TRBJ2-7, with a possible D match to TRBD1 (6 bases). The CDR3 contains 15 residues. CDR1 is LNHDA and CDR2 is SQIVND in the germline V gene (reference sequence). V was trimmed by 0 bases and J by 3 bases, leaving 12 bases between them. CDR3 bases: TGTGCCAGTAGTATAGATCTACAGGGTGTCTACGAGCAGTACTTC. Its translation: CASSIDLQGVYEQYF.

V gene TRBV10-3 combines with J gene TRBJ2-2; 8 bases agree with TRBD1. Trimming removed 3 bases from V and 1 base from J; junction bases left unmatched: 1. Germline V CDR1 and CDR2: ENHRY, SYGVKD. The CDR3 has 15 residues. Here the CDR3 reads CAISDGQGNTGELFF. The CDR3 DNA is TGTGCCATCAGTGACGGACAGGGGAACACCGGGGAGCTGTTTTTT.

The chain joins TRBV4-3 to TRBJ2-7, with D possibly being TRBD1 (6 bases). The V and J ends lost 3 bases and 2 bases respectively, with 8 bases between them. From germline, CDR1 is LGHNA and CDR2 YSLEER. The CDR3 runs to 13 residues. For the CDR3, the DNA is TGCGCCAGCAGCCACAACAGGGCCTACGAGCAGTACTTC. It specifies CASSHNRAYEQYF.

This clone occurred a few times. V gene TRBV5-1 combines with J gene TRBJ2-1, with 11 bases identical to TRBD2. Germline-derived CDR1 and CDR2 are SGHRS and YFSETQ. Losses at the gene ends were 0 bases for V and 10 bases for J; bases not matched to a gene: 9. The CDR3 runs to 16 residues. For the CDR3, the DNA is TGCGCCAGCAGCTTGGCAGCCACTAGCGGGGGTAAAGAGCAGTTCTTC. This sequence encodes CASSLAATSGGKEQFF.

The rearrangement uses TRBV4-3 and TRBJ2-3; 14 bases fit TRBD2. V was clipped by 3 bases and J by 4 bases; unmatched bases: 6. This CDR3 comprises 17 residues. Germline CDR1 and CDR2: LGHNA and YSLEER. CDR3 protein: CASSHAGTSGGSDTQYF. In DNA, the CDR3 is TGCGCCAGCAGCCACGCCGGGACTAGCGGGGGTTCAGATACGCAGTATTTT.

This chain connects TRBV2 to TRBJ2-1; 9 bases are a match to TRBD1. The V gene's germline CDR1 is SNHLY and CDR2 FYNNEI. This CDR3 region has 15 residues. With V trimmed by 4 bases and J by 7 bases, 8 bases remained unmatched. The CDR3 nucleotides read TGTGCCAGCAGTGGGGGACAGGGAGGTTGGAATGAGCAGTTCTTC. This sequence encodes CASSGGQGGWNEQFF. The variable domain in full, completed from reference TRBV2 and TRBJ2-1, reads EPEVTQTPSHQVTQMGQEVILRCVPISNHLYFYWYRQILGQKVEFLVSFYNNEISEKSEIFDDQFSVERPDGSNFTLKIRSTKLEDSAMYFCASSGGQGGWNEQFFGPGTRLTVL.

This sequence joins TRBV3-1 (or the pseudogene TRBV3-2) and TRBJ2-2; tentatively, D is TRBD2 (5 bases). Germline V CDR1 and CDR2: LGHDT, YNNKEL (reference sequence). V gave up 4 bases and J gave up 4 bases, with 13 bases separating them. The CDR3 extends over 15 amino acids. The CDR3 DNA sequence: TGTGCCAGCAGCCTCCGAGGGTCTGGCACCGGGGAGCTGTTTTTT. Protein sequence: CASSLRGSGTGELFF.